Following are 14 T cell receptor beta chains from one sample sequenced in a study of control samples from healthy donors and cancer patients. Some clones are missing from TCRdb's copy, which holds only in-frame ones; the method was immunoSEQ multiplex PCR. The sample includes some 120,000 clones, approximately 93% of them seen just once. Sequenced input: blood. Receptors originate from a woman between 18 and 29 years old in good health.

The chain links TRBV29-1 to TRBJ2-2; no definite D call. Trimming took 4 bases from V and 4 from J, leaving 13 bases between them. Germline V gives CDR1 SQVTM, CDR2 ANQGSEA. The CDR3 has 14 amino acids. The CDR3 region is CSVGAIRTTGELFF. The CDR3 region has the DNA TGCAGCGTTGGGGCTATACGAACCACCGGGGAGCTGTTTTTT.

The chain joins TRBV18 to TRBJ1-2, with 7 bases lining up with TRBD1. This CDR3 contains 16 residues. With 3 bases clipped from V and 2 bases from J, the junction kept 9 bases outside the gene matches. Germline V gene data show CDR1 as KGHSH and CDR2 as LQKENI. The CDR3: CASSPQADRMNYGYTF. The CDR3 DNA reads TGTGCCAGCTCACCGCAAGCGGACAGGATGAACTATGGCTACACCTTC.

The V gene is TRBV10-3, the J gene TRBJ2-3; D possibly uses TRBD1 or TRBD2 (5 bases each). The ends were cut back, 0 bases at V and 12 bases at J, with 16 bases in the middle. CDR1 is ENHRY and CDR2 is SYGVKD in the germline V gene. CDR3 length: 14 amino acids. In nucleotides, the CDR3 is TGTGCCATCAGTGAGTCGGGGGTAGCTGCAGGTCAGTATTTT. This encodes CAISESGVAAGQYF.

The chain employs TRBV4-2 and TRBJ1-5; no clear D gene. In germline, CDR1 is LGHNA, CDR2 YNFKEQ. Deletions cut 0 bases from V and 7 bases from J, with 10 bases between. This CDR3 comprises 14 residues. This CDR3 is CASSQETGAQPQHF. In DNA form, the CDR3 reads TGTGCCAGCAGCCAAGAGACGGGAGCCCAGCCCCAGCATTTT.

The chain joins TRBV10-3 to TRBJ2-2; 15 nucleotides align to TRBD2. V gave up 2 bases and J gave up 0 bases; unmatched junction bases: 4. Germline V gene sequence: CDR1 ENHRY, CDR2 SYGVKD. The CDR3 is 19 amino acids. CDR3 in amino acids: CAISEEGTSGGTNTGELFF. In DNA form, the CDR3 reads TGTGCCATCAGTGAGGAGGGGACTAGCGGGGGGACGAACACCGGGGAGCTGTTTTTT.

The chain is built from TRBV25-1 and TRBJ2-7; maybe TRBD2 (6 bases). Trimming took 8 bases from V and 3 from J, leaving 17 bases between them. The CDR3 length is 14 residues. CDR1 and CDR2 (germline): MGHDK, SYGVNS. Here the CDR3 DNA reads TGTGCCAGCTCCCCTGGGACTCACATCTACGAGCAGTACTTC. Its translation: CASSPGTHIYEQYF.

J is TRBJ2-2 and V is TRBV7-2; D uncertain. CDR1 and CDR2 from the germline V gene are SGHTA and FQGNSA. The germline V and J ends were trimmed by 4 bases and 5 bases, with 11 bases remaining between them. The CDR3 spans 14 residues. CDR3 sequence: CASSSLDPTGELFF. The CDR3 DNA reads TGTGCCAGCAGCTCCTTAGACCCGACCGGGGAGCTGTTTTTT.

The J gene is TRBJ2-7, the V gene TRBV7-2; 12 nucleotides match TRBD2. Germline V lookup: CDR1 SGHTA, CDR2 FQGNSA. The CDR3 length is 16 residues. V shed 4 bases, J shed 4 bases, and the junction held 8 bases outside the gene matches. The CDR3 coding sequence is TGTGCCAGCAGCTCAAATGGACTAGCGGGGTTGTACGAGCAGTACTTC. Translation gives CASSSNGLAGLYEQYF.

The V gene is TRBV4-3, the J gene TRBJ1-1, with D hard to call. The CDR3 contains 15 residues. The V gene's germline CDR1 is LGHNA and CDR2 YSLEER. V was trimmed by 1 base and J by 1 base, leaving 10 bases between them. The CDR3, as DNA: TGCGCCAGCAGCCAAGCTCCGGGAAAGAACACTGAAGCTTTCTTT. It yields the protein CASSQAPGKNTEAFF.

The genes are TRBV7-8 and TRBJ1-5; 8 bases agree with TRBD1. This CDR3 comprises 16 residues. V gave up 5 bases and J gave up 6 bases; unmatched junction bases: 12. The germline gives CDR1 SGHVS, CDR2 FQNEAQ. This CDR3 is CASSHGGQEISQPQHF. Written as DNA, the CDR3 is TGTGCCAGCAGCCATGGGGGACAGGAAATTAGTCAGCCCCAGCATTTT.

As for this clone: The sample contains more than one DNA sequence encoding this CDR3. This chain connects TRBV28 to TRBJ2-5; 9 bases map to TRBD1. Germline CDR1 and CDR2: MDHEN and SYDVKM. There are 17 residues in the CDR3. J gave up 7 bases and V 3 bases, and 15 bases lay outside the gene matches. CDR3 region: CASSFIGQGMGRGTQYF. For the CDR3, the DNA is TGTGCCAGCAGTTTTATAGGACAGGGGATGGGTCGGGGGACCCAGTACTTC.

The rearrangement uses TRBV10-3 and TRBJ2-2; D is unresolved. CDR3 length: 11 residues. Germline V lookup: CDR1 ENHRY, CDR2 SYGVKD. V was trimmed by 4 bases and J by 7 bases, leaving 4 bases between them. The CDR3 region is CAISVGGELFF. CDR3 DNA sequence: TGTGCCATCAGTGTGGGCGGGGAGCTGTTTTTT.

The rearrangement joins TRBV2 to TRBJ1-2; D perhaps matches TRBD1 (5 bases). The CDR3 is made up of 14 amino acids. Trimming took 4 bases from V and 5 from J, leaving 14 bases between them. From germline, CDR1 is SNHLY and CDR2 FYNNEI. The CDR3: CASSGQGSVYGYTF. The CDR3 nucleotides are TGTGCCAGCAGTGGCCAGGGCTCTGTGTATGGCTACACCTTC.

V usage is TRBV2 and J usage is TRBJ1-5; maybe TRBD1 (5 bases). The germline V gene encodes CDR1 SNHLY and CDR2 FYNNEI. Trimming shortened V by 4 bases and J by 1 base, and 11 bases separated the two germline ends. CDR3 size: 15 residues. The CDR3 loop reads CASSAMGGSNQPQHF. CDR3 in DNA: TGTGCCAGCAGTGCTATGGGGGGAAGCAATCAGCCCCAGCATTTT.